This T cell receptor beta chain was obtained from a study of identical twins (dated by TCRdb to 2016 to 2017). Describing the broader study: To test whether fetal clonotypes persist, the study used deep sequencing on TCR alpha and beta repertoires from monozygotic twins, unrelated adults of various ages, and cord blood. To rule out contamination, the twin experiments were replicated at different times with different library preparation protocols. The study at large found these results: Abundant cord blood beta clonotypes had fewer insertions, young adult naive repertoires showed a similar but weaker trend, and memory repertoires showed no such trend. Compared with coincidental sharing between unrelated individuals, an excess of low generation-probability sequences was observed among out-of-frame TCR alpha sequences shared between twins. In beta out-of-frame sequences, excess twin sharing was weaker, because having fewer shared sequences lowered the signal-to-noise ratio. Because the same donors could not be followed over many years, conclusions were based on cross-sectional statistical analysis. Zero-insertion analyses could be partly confounded by invariant T cells such as MAIT and iNKT, though diverse VJ usage argued against such confounding for most clonotypes. In monozygotic twins, recombination models systematically underestimated out-of-frame TCR alpha sharing, but the models matched the sharing seen between unrelated individuals.

All donors were healthy Caucasians. Three pairs of female monozygotic twins, all aged 18 to 29 years, made up the twin cohort. Peripheral blood mononuclear cells were the source from which RNA for the TCR libraries was isolated. In the case of this clonotype: Its recognized antigen is unknown. No base quality information exists; no much larger clone differs at one position.

The CDR3 measures 21 amino acids from cysteine to phenylalanine. Of the read, only the CDR3 DNA is kept; its 63 bases are in frame from base 1. Library preparation used 5' RACE. Instrument used: Illumina HiSeq 2000. A universal primer binding site was added through template switching, and the final cDNA carried a unique molecular identifier so that TCR cDNA molecules could be counted accurately. First-strand cDNA for TCR alpha and beta chains was synthesized from specific primers in the conserved constant-segment region. To control for contamination, every cDNA library was double barcoded, receiving both a SMART-Mk sample barcode and Illumina barcodes. TruSeq adapter sequences along with Illumina sample barcodes were introduced in two successive PCR steps. Sequencing of the TCR alpha and beta cDNA libraries was done on the Illumina HiSeq platform using custom primers. As for the authors' bioinformatics: Raw reads were processed with MiGEC to extract unique molecular identifiers, and MiXCR was used to determine CDR3 positions. Recombination models were inferred per individual with the repgenHMM and IGoR tools using an EM algorithm. Shared clonotypes were analyzed with the tcR package in R, and sharing was normalized by the product of cloneset sizes. To study raw recombination free of thymic and clonal selection effects, out-of-frame nonproductive sequences were analyzed. The raw public reads went through TCRdb reprocessing: fastp at Q25, MiXCR clone calling, in-frame beta chains kept. Identical CDR3 proteins give one entry, which carries the most common genes and DNA. The V and J calls, along with clone size, are taken from TCRdb and not from the paper's own processing. In this sample the table shows hundreds of thousands of distinct CDR3 sequences, less than 10% of which occur a single time. Around 0.95% of the sample is held by the ten biggest clonotypes.

A further study also used this sample, focusing on yellow fever vaccine responses in identical twins. From that second study: According to the authors, the vaccine-induced T cell response in identical twins seemed to be partly convergent and partly specific to each individual. In identical twins, the study followed T cell clones that responded to the vaccine with precision.

The clonotype was recovered from a woman in her late teens or twenties in good health. The sample taken for sequencing was PBMCs. The V and J segments used are TRBV21-1 and TRBJ2-5; the table gives TRBD2 as D, unverified against the DNA. TRBV21-1 is designated a pseudogene. CDR3 reads: CAKSCRAWKTTRRSNQETQYF. The sequence in DNA is TGTGCCAAATCCTGTCGGGCTTGGAAAACTACCAGGAGGAGCAACCAAGAGACCCAGTACTTC.